A single sample is the source of the 25 T cell receptor beta chains below, sequenced in a study of T cell repertoires in cytomegalovirus infection. TCRdb itself ran the reads through MiXCR, one entry per CDR3 protein. The sample lists roughly 150,000 distinct CDR3 sequences, more than 25% occurring once. These receptors have no known antigen. Sequenced material: CD8+ T cells from cultured PBMCs, taken from culture after CMV antigen stimulation. The receptors were sampled from a human donor in good health (CMV status not recorded). Some clones in this sample may be carry-over from other donors' samples.

This clonotype has more than one count but fewer than ten. The CDR3 loop is CASSPQGGGTEAFF. The CDR3 bases are TGTGCCAGCAGCCCACAGGGAGGGGGCACTGAAGCTTTCTTT. This chain uses TRBV7-8 with TRBJ1-1; weak D call: TRBD1 (6 bases). Germline-derived CDR1 and CDR2 are SGHVS and FQNEAQ. Trimming removed 5 bases at V and 4 bases at J, with 14 bases between. The CDR3 totals 14 residues. Supplemented by reference TRBV7-8 and TRBJ1-1, the full variable domain reads GAGVSQSPRYKVAKRGQDVALRCDPISGHVSLFWYQQALGQGPEFLTYFQNEAQLDKSGLPSDRFFAERPEGSVSTLKIQRTQQEDSAVYLCASSPQGGGTEAFFGQGTRLTVV.

This chain links TRBV19 with TRBJ2-4, with D perhaps TRBD2 (6 bases). Germline CDR1 is LNHDA and CDR2 is SQIVND (reference sequence). This CDR3 is 15 amino acids long. V dropped 5 bases and J dropped 8 bases, with 19 bases sitting between them. CDR3 nucleotide sequence: TGTGCCAGTAGTTCGTTGGGGGGAGCGCAAGACATTCAGTACTTC. As protein: CASSSLGGAQDIQYF.

The J gene is TRBJ1-1, the V gene TRBV30, with D possibly TRBD1 on 6 matching bases. Germline values: CDR1 GTSNPN, CDR2 SVGIG (reference sequence). Deletions cut 4 bases from V and 6 bases from J, with 15 bases between. The CDR3 is 13 residues long. The DNA of the CDR3 is TGTGCCTGGACCAAACCAGGGGCAGCTGAAGCTTTCTTT. This encodes CAWTKPGAAEAFF. Drawing the rest from reference TRBV30 and TRBJ1-1, the complete variable domain is SQTIHQWPATLVQPVGSPLSLECTVEGTSNPNLYWYRQAAGRGLQLLFYSVGIGQISSEVPQNLSASRPQDRQFILSSKKLLLSDSGFYLCAWTKPGAAEAFFGQGTRLTVV.

This clonotype came up a few times. The chain has TRBV7-6 and TRBJ1-2; a possible D gene is TRBD1 (5 bases). V was trimmed by 4 bases and J by 5 bases, leaving 14 bases between them. Per germline, CDR1 SGHVS and CDR2 FNYEAQ. The CDR3 totals 14 residues. CDR3 nucleotides: TGTGCCAGCAGCTCTCCGGGACCCCTATATGGCTACACCTTC. Its protein is CASSSPGPLYGYTF.

The gene calls are TRBV7-9 and TRBJ1-1; D may be TRBD1 (6 bases). The V and J ends lost 5 bases and 8 bases respectively, with 9 bases between them. The CDR3 loop spans 11 amino acids. Germline V gene sequence: CDR1 SEHNR, CDR2 FQNEAQ (reference sequence). CDR3 sequence: CASSPGHEAFF. CDR3 DNA: TGTGCCAGCAGCCCGGGACACGAAGCTTTCTTT. Combining the CDR3 with reference TRBV7-9 and TRBJ1-1 gives the whole variable domain DTGVSQNPRHKITKRGQNVTFRCDPISEHNRLYWYRQTLGQGPEFLTYFQNEAQLEKSRLLSDRFSAERPKGSFSTLEIQRTEQGDSAMYLCASSPGHEAFFGQGTRLTVV.

The gene calls are TRBV2 and TRBJ2-5, with TRBD2 matching 7 bases. The CDR3 spans 15 residues. V dropped 2 bases and J dropped 5; count of bases not matched to a gene: 8. Per the germline V gene, CDR1 is SNHLY and CDR2 is FYNNEI. The CDR3 DNA reads as TGTGCCAGCAGTGAATACGCGGGGGAGGTTGAGACCCAGTACTTC. It is translated as CASSEYAGEVETQYF.

This sequence joins TRBV11-2 and TRBJ2-1; D is tentatively TRBD1 or TRBD2 (5 bases each). V dropped 4 bases and J dropped 5 bases, with 12 bases sitting between them. This CDR3 has 14 amino acids. Germline V gives CDR1 SGHAT, CDR2 FQNNGV. CDR3 in DNA: TGTGCCAGCAGCTCGAGGGGTAATAACAATGAGCAGTTCTTC. It codes for CASSSRGNNNEQFF. The entire variable domain, with the rest obtained from reference TRBV11-2 and TRBJ2-1, is as follows: EAGVAQSPRYKIIEKRQSVAFWCNPISGHATLYWYQQILGQGPKLLIQFQNNGVVDDSQLPKDRFSAERLKGVDSTLKIQPAKLEDSAVYLCASSSRGNNNEQFFGPGTRLTVL.

This clonotype showed up many times. The J gene is TRBJ2-1, the V gene TRBV6-5, with a possible D match to TRBD1 (6 bases). CDR3 size: 15 residues. Germline CDR1 MNHEY, CDR2 SVGAGI. V was clipped by 0 bases and J by 10 bases, with 16 bases between them. The CDR3 region is CASSYSTVRGWEQFF. The CDR3 DNA is TGTGCCAGCAGTTACTCGACCGTCAGGGGTTGGGAGCAGTTCTTC.

The chain carries TRBV5-6 and TRBJ2-7, with D possibly matching TRBD2 (7 bases). CDR3 size: 17 residues. Germline V gene sequence: CDR1 SGHDT, CDR2 YYEEEE. V lost 4 bases and J lost 6, with 26 bases in between. CDR3 residues: CASSIHKVTGGRGEQYF. The CDR3 DNA sequence: TGTGCCAGCAGCATCCACAAGGTGACGGGGGGCCGGGGCGAGCAGTACTTC.

This clonotype was seen only a few times. V is TRBV11-3 and J is TRBJ2-2; no firm D call. Trimming shortened V by 9 bases and J by 6 bases, and 8 bases separated the two germline ends. The CDR3 has 11 amino acids. CDR1 is SGHNT and CDR2 is YENEEA in the germline V gene. The CDR3 nucleotides are TGTGCCAGACGTGGCGCCGGGGAGCTGTTTTTT. Protein product: CARRGAGELFF.

This chain connects TRBV19 to TRBJ1-2, with D tentatively TRBD1 (5 bases). Germline V lookup: CDR1 LNHDA, CDR2 SQIVND (reference sequence). CDR3 size: 12 residues. The V gene lost 10 bases and the J gene lost 3 bases, with 12 bases spanning the gap. The CDR3 DNA follows: TGTGCCACTGTGGACAATTACTATGGCTACACCTTC. Protein product: CATVDNYYGYTF.

This clonotype was seen more than once but under ten times. The gene calls are TRBV4-2 and TRBJ2-2; D unclear. V lost 7 bases to trimming and J lost 7 bases, with 10 bases between them. In germline, CDR1 is LGHNA, CDR2 YNFKEQ. CDR3 length: 12 amino acids. The CDR3 reads CASKEISGELFF. The CDR3, as DNA: TGTGCCAGCAAGGAGATTAGCGGGGAGCTGTTTTTT.

This clonotype was seen at least ten times. This chain links TRBV7-6 with TRBJ2-1; no definite D call. The CDR3 is 13 residues long. V was trimmed by 5 bases and J by 5 bases, leaving 10 bases between them. Germline loops: CDR1 SGHVS, CDR2 FNYEAQ. Here the CDR3 reads CASSLGPDNEQFF. As DNA, the CDR3 is TGTGCCAGCAGCCTCGGACCAGACAATGAGCAGTTCTTC.

The table lists this clonotype with a few counts. J is TRBJ2-1 and V is TRBV7-9; D might be TRBD1 or TRBD2, each matching 6 bases. Germline CDR1 and CDR2: SEHNR and FQNEAQ (reference sequence). This CDR3 is built from 13 residues. The V end was cut by 10 bases, the J end by 9 bases, with 19 bases between. CDR3 sequence: CANSRGGSGEQFF. CDR3 bases: TGTGCCAACTCCAGGGGAGGCAGCGGTGAGCAGTTCTTC.

This clonotype was recorded many times. The rearrangement links TRBV6-5 to TRBJ1-2; the D gene is possibly TRBD1 (5 bases). This CDR3 has 16 residues. CDR1 MNHEY and CDR2 SVGAGI come from the germline V gene. V was trimmed by 0 bases and J by 3 bases, leaving 14 bases between them. CDR3 coding DNA: TGTGCCAGCAGTTACTCAAGGAGGGGTATTGACTATGGCTACACCTTC. It translates to CASSYSRRGIDYGYTF.

The V and J genes are TRBV6-6 and TRBJ1-1; D remains ambiguous. V was clipped by 7 bases and J by 6 bases, with 15 bases between them. Germline V lookup: CDR1 MNHNY, CDR2 SVGAGI (reference sequence). The CDR3 runs 13 residues. The CDR3, as DNA: TGTGCCAGCACCGAAGGGATAAGATCTGAAGCTTTCTTT. It is translated as CASTEGIRSEAFF.

The chain uses TRBV23-1 and TRBJ2-1; 8 bases are a match to TRBD1. TRBV23-1 is recorded as an ORF, its role being uncertain. The V and J ends lost 3 bases and 4 bases, in that order; junction bases with no gene match: 11. The CDR3 is 17 amino acids. CDR3 sequence reads: CASSHPGFRTGYNEQFF. Written as DNA, the CDR3 is TGCGCCAGCAGTCATCCCGGCTTTCGGACAGGGTACAATGAGCAGTTCTTC.

This chain joins TRBV19 and TRBJ2-3; tentatively, D is TRBD1 or TRBD2 (5 bases each). The ends were cut back, 6 bases at V and 2 bases at J, with 12 bases in the middle. This CDR3 region has 14 residues. Per germline, CDR1 LNHDA and CDR2 SQIVND (reference sequence). In DNA form, the CDR3 reads TGTGCCAGTAGCGGCCGAGGGGACACAGATACGCAGTATTTT. Translating gives CASSGRGDTDTQYF.

This clonotype was seen a few times. The genes are TRBV7-6 and TRBJ1-2; TRBD1 might be the D (6 bases). Germline CDR1 SGHVS, CDR2 FNYEAQ. Trimming cost V 4 bases and J 2 bases, with 20 bases left between them. The CDR3 is 17 residues long. The CDR3 coding sequence is TGTGCCAGCAGCTCAACACGGGACAAGGGAGGAAACTATGGCTACACCTTC. Protein sequence: CASSSTRDKGGNYGYTF.

This chain links TRBV7-6 with TRBJ2-7; 10 bases are shared with TRBD1. The CDR3 sequence is 15 residues long. In germline, CDR1 is SGHVS, CDR2 FNYEAQ. V shed 0 bases and J 3 bases; nucleotides not matched to a gene: 2. The DNA for the CDR3 is TGTGCCAGCAGCTTAGCGGGACAGGGGAACTACGAGCAGTACTTC. This sequence encodes CASSLAGQGNYEQYF.

CDR3 sequence (DNA): TGTGCCAGCACAATACAGGGGGCCGGGGAGCTGTTTTTT. Its translation: CASTIQGAGELFF. The V call is TRBV27, the J call TRBJ2-2; 8 nucleotides line up with TRBD1. The CDR3 runs to 13 residues. V lost 7 bases and J lost 6; bases outside the gene matches: 4. Germline assignment: CDR1 MNHEY and CDR2 SMNVEV (reference sequence).

This clonotype came up many times. The J gene is TRBJ2-3, the V gene TRBV29-1, with D maybe TRBD1 (6 bases). Germline V gene sequence: CDR1 SQVTM, CDR2 ANQGSEA. V lost 7 bases to trimming and J lost 2 bases, with 16 bases between them. This CDR3 region has 14 residues. In DNA, the CDR3 is TGCAGCGGGCTAGACAGGCCAATCACAGATACGCAGTATTTT. Translating it yields CSGLDRPITDTQYF.

The J gene is TRBJ1-1, the V gene TRBV10-3; D ambiguous. V was pared by 0 bases and J by 0 bases, with 11 bases between. Germline CDR1 reads ENHRY; CDR2 reads SYGVKD. The CDR3 runs 16 residues. CDR3 DNA sequence: TGTGCCATCAGTGAGTCCCAGACCCATATGAACACTGAAGCTTTCTTT. It translates to CAISESQTHMNTEAFF.

The chain is built from TRBV19 and TRBJ2-1; 8 nucleotides match TRBD2. The CDR3 has 12 amino acids. V trimming: 2 bases; J trimming: 9 bases; junction bases outside the gene matches: 0. Germline CDR1 is LNHDA and CDR2 is SQIVND (reference sequence). In DNA, the CDR3 is TGTGCCAGTAGTATACGGGGGGGTGAGCAGTTCTTC. Its translation: CASSIRGGEQFF. Together with reference TRBV19 and TRBJ2-1, the CDR3 gives the full variable domain: DGGITQSPKYLFRKEGQNVTLSCEQNLNHDAMYWYRQDPGQGLRLIYYSQIVNDFQKGDIAEGYSVSREKKESFPLTVTSAQKNPTAFYLCASSIRGGEQFFGPGTRLTVL.

The chain is built from TRBV12-3 or TRBV12-4 and TRBJ2-5; TRBD2 matches 8 bases. The length of the CDR3 is 13 residues. Germline trimming cut 8 bases from V and 5 bases from J; bases unmatched to any gene: 7. As DNA, the CDR3 is TGTGCCAGCTCCCGGGGGGGGTTGGAGACCCAGTACTTC. Its protein product is CASSRGGLETQYF.